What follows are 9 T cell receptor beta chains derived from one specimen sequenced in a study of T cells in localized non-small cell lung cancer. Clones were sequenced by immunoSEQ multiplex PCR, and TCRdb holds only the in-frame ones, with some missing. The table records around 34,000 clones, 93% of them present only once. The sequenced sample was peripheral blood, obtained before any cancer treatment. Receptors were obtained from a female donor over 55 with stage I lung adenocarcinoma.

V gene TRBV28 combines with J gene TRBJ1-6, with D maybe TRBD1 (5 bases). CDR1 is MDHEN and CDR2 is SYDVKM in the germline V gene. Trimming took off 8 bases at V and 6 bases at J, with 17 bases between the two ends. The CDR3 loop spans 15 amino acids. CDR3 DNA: TGTGCCAGCTCTCGACGGGGCGGGGGTAATTCACCCCTCCACTTT. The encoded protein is CASSRRGGGNSPLHF.

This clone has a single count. The CDR3 here is CSVGGRAKNIQYF. The CDR3 DNA reads TGCAGCGTTGGCGGACGCGCCAAAAACATTCAGTACTTC. V usage is TRBV29-1 and J usage is TRBJ2-4; D gene ambiguous. Germline CDR1 is SQVTM and CDR2 is ANQGSEA. CDR3 size: 13 residues. The V gene lost 4 bases and the J gene lost 1 base, with 8 bases spanning the gap.

CDR3 nucleotides: TGTGCCAGCAGCTCGTGGACTAGCGGGGGAGAGACCCAGTACTTC. Protein product: CASSSWTSGGETQYF. J is TRBJ2-5 and V is TRBV13; 13 bases map to TRBD2. CDR1 PRHDT and CDR2 FYEKMQ come from the germline V gene (reference sequence). The V gene end was trimmed by 4 bases and the J gene end by 4 bases; junction bases not matched to a gene: 3. There are 15 residues in the CDR3.

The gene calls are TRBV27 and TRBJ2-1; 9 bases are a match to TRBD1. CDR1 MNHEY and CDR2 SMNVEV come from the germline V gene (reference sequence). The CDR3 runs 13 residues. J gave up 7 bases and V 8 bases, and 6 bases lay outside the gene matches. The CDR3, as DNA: TGTGCCAGCGGGACAGGGTCCGTAAATGAGCAGTTCTTC. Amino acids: CASGTGSVNEQFF.

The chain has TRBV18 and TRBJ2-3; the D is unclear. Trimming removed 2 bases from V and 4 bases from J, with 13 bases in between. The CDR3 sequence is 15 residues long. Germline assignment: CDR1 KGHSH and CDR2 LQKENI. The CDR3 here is CASSPVGNGPDTQYF. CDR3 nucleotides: TGTGCCAGCTCACCAGTTGGCAATGGGCCAGATACGCAGTATTTT.

This CDR3 is CASSTTRYEQYV. In DNA, the CDR3 is TGTGCCAGCTCAACTACAAGATACGAGCAGTACGTC. The chain joins TRBV18 to TRBJ2-7; D gene uncertain. This CDR3 spans 12 amino acids. Deletions cut 5 bases from V and 4 bases from J, with 9 bases between. The germline V gene encodes CDR1 KGHSH and CDR2 LQKENI.

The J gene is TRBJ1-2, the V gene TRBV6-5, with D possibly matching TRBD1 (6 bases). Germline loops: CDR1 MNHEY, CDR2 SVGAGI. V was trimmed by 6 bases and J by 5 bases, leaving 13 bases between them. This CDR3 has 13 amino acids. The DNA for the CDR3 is TGTGCCAGCAGGGCCGGGACAAGTTATGGCTACACCTTC. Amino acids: CASRAGTSYGYTF.

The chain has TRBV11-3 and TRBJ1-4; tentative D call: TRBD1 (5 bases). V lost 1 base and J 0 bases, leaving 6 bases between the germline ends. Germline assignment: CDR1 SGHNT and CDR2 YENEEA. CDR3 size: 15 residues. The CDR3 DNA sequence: TGTGCCAGCAGCTTAGGGGGGACAACTAATGAAAAACTGTTTTTT. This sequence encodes CASSLGGTTNEKLFF.

CDR3 loop: CASSSQPAATNEKLFF. In DNA form, the CDR3 reads TGTGCCAGCAGCTCCCAGCCCGCGGCCACTAATGAAAAACTGTTTTTT. The V call is TRBV7-2, the J call TRBJ1-4; D is unclear. This CDR3 contains 16 residues. Deletions cut 4 bases from V and 2 bases from J, with 14 bases between. CDR1 is SGHTA, CDR2 FQGNSA, per germline.